Listed here is a single TCR beta chain. This sample was included in a study of glioma-infiltrating T cells after dendritic cell vaccination. The germline V gene encodes CDR1 SQVTM and CDR2 ANQGSEA. CDR3 length equals 15 residues. J gave up 2 bases and V 2 bases, and 8 bases lay outside the gene matches. TCRdb keeps only in-frame clones here, not all; method: immunoSEQ multiplex PCR. The profile covers about 92,000 clones, with 86% appearing a single time and less than 20% taken by the ten largest. The sequence came from a human donor with glioblastoma. Specimen: blood, collected before dendritic cell vaccination. V gene TRBV29-1 combines with J gene TRBJ1-2, with 7 nucleotides matching TRBD1. The CDR3 DNA is TGCAGCGTTGAAAAGTGGGACAGAGGAAACTATGGCTACACCTTC. It yields the protein CSVEKWDRGNYGYTF.